This T cell receptor (beta chain) was captured by sequencing in a study of cytomegalovirus exposure and HLA in healthy donors. Vbeta (60) and Jbeta (13) primers were used in the PCR. Sequencing used immunoSEQ multiplex PCR; TCRdb keeps in-frame clones, though not all of them. The table shows fewer than 110,000 clones, with over 60% occurring only once. Study outcomes and limitations: Many donors shared some public TCRs, even though most TCR sequences were rare.

CDR1 and CDR2 from the germline V gene are MNHNS and SASEGT. V shed 2 bases, J shed 8 bases, and the junction held 10 bases outside the gene matches. The CDR3 has 16 residues. Turning to this clone: Its antigen is unidentified.

Sequenced material: PBMCs. J is TRBJ2-1 and V is TRBV6-1; 9 bases match TRBD1. This TCR derives from a male donor in good health and CMV-seronegative. CDR3 sequence (DNA): TGTGCCAGCAGTGAAAACCCCGGGACAGGGCGGGATGAGCAGTTCTTC. Translating it yields CASSENPGTGRDEQFF.